The T cell receptor beta chain described here comes from a study of T cell repertoires in cytomegalovirus infection. On the study more broadly: Use of recently identified HLA-C-restricted and well-studied HLA-B-restricted CMV epitopes was part of the study. Through public TCR beta signatures, both CMV infection and matching HLA type were indicated. Overall study findings and caveats: HLA-C-restricted, CMV-specific TCR beta clonotypes were dominant ex vivo.

Trimming stripped 6 bases from V and 7 bases from J, with 13 bases between. CDR1 is MNHNS, CDR2 SASEGT, per germline. The CDR3 covers 13 residues. This clonotype has a handful of counts. Its specificity is not known. MiXCR, run by TCRdb on the reads, gives a single entry per CDR3 protein. Of roughly 990,000 distinct CDR3 sequences in the sample, more than 25% were seen once. The receptor comes from a human donor in good health (CMV status not recorded). Some clones in this sample may be carry-over from other donors' samples. The sequencing here drew on cultured CD8+ T cells from PBMCs, taken from culture after CMV antigen stimulation. The rearrangement links TRBV6-1 to TRBJ2-4, with TRBD2 as a possible D gene (6 bases). DNA for the CDR3: TGTGCCAGCAGGGAGGGGCTTTGGAACATTCAGTACTTC. Translating gives CASREGLWNIQYF.